These 11 T cell receptor beta chains came from one sample sequenced in a study of shared clonotypes between healthy human individuals. Terminally differentiated effector memory CD45RA+ cells were excluded from the naive CD8 cells, which were CD45RO-negative and positively selected for CCR7. Libraries were prepared by immunoSEQ multiplex PCR; TCRdb keeps only in-frame clonotypes and omits some of them. This table holds around 1.9 million clones, 93% found once. The sample was naive CD8+ T cells from PBMCs. Receptor source: a young man in good health. Some clones in this sample may be carry-over from other donors' samples.

The J gene is TRBJ2-3, the V gene TRBV28; unclear D gene. The V gene's germline CDR1 is MDHEN and CDR2 SYDVKM. The CDR3 totals 13 residues. V gave up 6 bases and J gave up 3 bases, with 10 bases separating them. The CDR3 protein is CASSPLPTDTQYF. The CDR3 DNA reads as TGTGCCAGCAGCCCCCTCCCAACAGATACGCAGTATTTT. Combining the CDR3 with reference TRBV28 and TRBJ2-3 gives the whole variable domain DVKVTQSSRYLVKRTGEKVFLECVQDMDHENMFWYRQDPGLGLRLIYFSYDVKMKEKGDIPEGYSVSREKKERFSLILESASTNQTSMYLCASSPLPTDTQYFGPGTRLTVL.

The chain links TRBV5-6 to TRBJ2-7; TRBD1 agrees at 9 bases. Unmatched junction bases numbered 8, after V lost 3 bases and J lost 1 base. This CDR3 has 16 residues. Germline V gene data show CDR1 as SGHDT and CDR2 as YYEEEE. CDR3 sequence: CASSSWGQGLSYEQYF. The CDR3 DNA reads TGTGCCAGCAGCTCCTGGGGACAGGGACTATCCTACGAGCAGTACTTC.

This sequence joins TRBV4-2 and TRBJ2-4; 9 nucleotides agree with TRBD2. The CDR3 is made up of 16 amino acids. Germline lookup yields CDR1 LGHNA and CDR2 YNFKEQ. V was clipped by 3 bases and J by 5 bases; unmatched bases: 8. This CDR3 reads CASSQPFSGSQNIQYF. As DNA, the CDR3 is TGTGCCAGCAGCCAGCCCTTTAGCGGGAGCCAAAACATTCAGTACTTC.

The J gene is TRBJ2-2, the V gene TRBV12-5; TRBD1 might be the D (6 bases). CDR1 is LGHNT and CDR2 is FRNRAP in the germline V gene. CDR3 size: 16 residues. The V end was cut by 5 bases, the J end by 6 bases, with 19 bases between. CDR3 sequence reads: CASGPSSQGRAGELFF. The CDR3 DNA sequence: TGTGCTAGTGGTCCATCTTCCCAGGGGCGGGCCGGGGAGCTGTTTTTT.

The CDR3 region is CASSIDPEGLAGPWKQYF. The CDR3 bases are TGTGCCAGTAGTATAGATCCAGAAGGACTAGCGGGACCCTGGAAGCAGTACTTC. The chain is built from TRBV19 and TRBJ2-7, with 12 bases fitting TRBD2. CDR1 LNHDA and CDR2 SQIVND come from the germline V gene (reference sequence). This CDR3 spans 18 amino acids. V trimming: 0 bases; J trimming: 8 bases; junction bases outside the gene matches: 14.

This chain connects TRBV29-1 to TRBJ1-3, with a weak D call TRBD1 (5 bases). CDR3 length equals 10 residues. CDR1 and CDR2 from the germline V gene are SQVTM and ANQGSEA. With 5 bases removed from V and 8 bases from J, the gap between germline ends came to 7 bases. This chain's CDR3 is CSVLGDTIYF. As DNA, the CDR3 is TGCAGCGTTCTGGGGGACACCATATATTTT.

V usage is TRBV6-5 and J usage is TRBJ2-2; 7 nucleotides line up with TRBD1. The CDR3 spans 14 residues. With 4 bases clipped from V and 4 bases from J, the junction kept 3 bases outside the gene matches. The germline V gene encodes CDR1 MNHEY and CDR2 SVGAGI. The CDR3 DNA sequence: TGTGCCAGCAGTTGGACAGGTGGCACCGGGGAGCTGTTTTTT. Translating it yields CASSWTGGTGELFF.

This chain links TRBV27 with TRBJ1-1; D possibly corresponds to TRBD1 (5 bases). Looked up from germline, CDR1 is MNHEY and CDR2 is SMNVEV (reference sequence). The V and J ends lost 4 bases and 8 bases respectively, with 14 bases between them. The CDR3 has 13 residues. The CDR3 sequence: CASSSLGQGEAFF. The CDR3 coding sequence is TGTGCCAGCAGTTCCCTTGGGCAGGGAGAAGCTTTCTTT.

The V call is TRBV6-6, the J call TRBJ2-7, with unresolved D. The CDR3 totals 14 residues. Germline V gene sequence: CDR1 MNHNY, CDR2 SVGAGI (reference sequence). Trimming removed 2 bases at V and 2 bases at J, with 10 bases between. In nucleotides, the CDR3 is TGTGCCAGCAGTTACGAGACTGGGACCTACGAGCAGTACTTC. Encoded protein: CASSYETGTYEQYF.

The genes are TRBV7-9 and TRBJ2-1; possibly TRBD1 for D (5 bases). V lost 5 bases, J lost 7 bases, and 15 bases lay in between. This CDR3 comprises 14 residues. Germline V lookup: CDR1 SEHNR, CDR2 FQNEAQ (reference sequence). CDR3 residues: CASSPPGSGNEQFF. The CDR3 DNA is TGTGCCAGCAGCCCCCCCGGGTCAGGGAATGAGCAGTTCTTC. Supplemented by reference TRBV7-9 and TRBJ2-1, the full variable domain reads DTGVSQNPRHKITKRGQNVTFRCDPISEHNRLYWYRQTLGQGPEFLTYFQNEAQLEKSRLLSDRFSAERPKGSFSTLEIQRTEQGDSAMYLCASSPPGSGNEQFFGPGTRLTVL.

The chain joins TRBV2 to TRBJ2-1; 8 positions match TRBD1. The CDR3 runs to 15 residues. CDR1 is SNHLY, CDR2 FYNNEI, per germline. The V gene end was trimmed by 2 bases and the J gene end by 4 bases; junction bases not matched to a gene: 4. The CDR3 DNA follows: TGTGCCAGCAGTGAACCGGGACAGGCTTACAATGAGCAGTTCTTC. Its translation: CASSEPGQAYNEQFF.